The 5 T cell receptor beta chains reported below all come from one sample, sequenced in a study of shared clonotypes between healthy human individuals. Measured with immunoSEQ multiplex PCR; TCRdb has only the in-frame clones, and not every one. Here the sample spans about 490,000 clones, approximately 82% being singletons. Sequencing was done on a sample of PBMCs. These receptors came from a middle-aged woman in good health. Some clones in this sample may be carry-over from other donors' samples.

This rearrangement joins TRBV27 to TRBJ2-7; 9 nucleotides line up with TRBD2. V was pared by 4 bases and J by 2 bases, with 6 bases of the junction left unmatched. The CDR3 extends over 15 amino acids. Germline CDR1 MNHEY, CDR2 SMNVEV (reference sequence). CDR3 residues: CASSSPSGNTYEQYF. CDR3 coding DNA: TGTGCCAGCAGTTCCCCTAGCGGGAACACCTACGAGCAGTACTTC.

The chain has TRBV19 and TRBJ2-1; unclear D gene. With 3 bases removed from V and 4 bases from J, the gap between germline ends came to 4 bases. The CDR3 contains 12 residues. Germline CDR1 LNHDA, CDR2 SQIVND (reference sequence). This CDR3 reads CASSIRYNEQFF. In DNA, the CDR3 is TGTGCCAGTAGTATTAGGTACAATGAGCAGTTCTTC.

The chain uses TRBV29-1 and TRBJ1-2, with 8 bases fitting TRBD1. The germline gives CDR1 SQVTM, CDR2 ANQGSEA. The CDR3 extends over 14 amino acids. After removal of 4 bases from V and 8 bases from J, the junction contained 12 bases not matched to a gene. In DNA form, the CDR3 reads TGCAGCGTTGGAGATCGCGGGACAGGAAACGGCTACACCTTC. This gives the protein CSVGDRGTGNGYTF. Full variable domain (rest looked up from reference TRBV29-1 and TRBJ1-2): SAVISQKPSRDICQRGTSLTIQCQVDSQVTMMFWYRQQPGQSLTLIATANQGSEATYESGFVIDKFPISRPNLTFSTLTVSNMSPEDSSIYLCSVGDRGTGNGYTFGSGTRLTVV.

Here the CDR3 DNA reads TGTGCCAGCAGCAAAACGGGCAGGGAGGTGGGTCAGCCCCAGCATTTT. It specifies CASSKTGREVGQPQHF. This chain connects TRBV21-1 to TRBJ1-5. TRBV21-1 is given as a pseudogene. The CDR3 contains 16 residues.

The chain links TRBV19 to TRBJ2-7, with D tentatively TRBD2 (5 bases). This CDR3 contains 14 residues. Germline V gene sequence: CDR1 LNHDA, CDR2 SQIVND (reference sequence). The germline V and J ends were trimmed by 4 bases and 0 bases, with 10 bases remaining between them. CDR3 residues: CASSSPGISYEQYF. The DNA of the CDR3 is TGTGCCAGTAGTAGCCCCGGGATCTCCTACGAGCAGTACTTC.